This TCR beta chain was obtained from a study of T cells in Graves' hyperthyroidism and ophthalmopathy. CDR1 SNHLY and CDR2 FYNNEI come from the germline V gene. Trimming removed 1 base at V and 6 bases at J, with 9 bases between. The CDR3 covers 13 residues. Study-level findings and limits: Ophthalmopathy onset followed model prediction by a median around 6.9 months. In blood, most of the thyroid clonotypes expanded above 0.001 were also present. In the analysis, a 13 V-J model separated ophthalmopathy from stable hyperthyroidism.

This clonotype was seen repeatedly, ten times or more. Its target is unknown. The diagnoses drew upon clinical symptoms, serum thyroxine and TRAb, thyroid ultrasound and orbital computed tomography. RNA transcripts gave rise to amplified TCR beta CDR3 regions. Carried out on the TCR CDR3, a first-round RT-PCR used the HTBI primer set. A single record per CDR3 protein comes from TCRdb applying MiXCR to the multiplex PCR reads. The sample lists hundreds of thousands of distinct CDR3 sequences, approximately 17% occurring once. This receptor was obtained from a woman under 30 with Graves' ophthalmopathy. The rearrangement links TRBV2 to TRBJ1-1; the D is unclear. The specimen sequenced was blood. CDR3 in DNA: TGTGCCAGCAGTGAAGGAGTAAGGCCTGAAGCTTTCTTT. Translated, it gives CASSEGVRPEAFF.